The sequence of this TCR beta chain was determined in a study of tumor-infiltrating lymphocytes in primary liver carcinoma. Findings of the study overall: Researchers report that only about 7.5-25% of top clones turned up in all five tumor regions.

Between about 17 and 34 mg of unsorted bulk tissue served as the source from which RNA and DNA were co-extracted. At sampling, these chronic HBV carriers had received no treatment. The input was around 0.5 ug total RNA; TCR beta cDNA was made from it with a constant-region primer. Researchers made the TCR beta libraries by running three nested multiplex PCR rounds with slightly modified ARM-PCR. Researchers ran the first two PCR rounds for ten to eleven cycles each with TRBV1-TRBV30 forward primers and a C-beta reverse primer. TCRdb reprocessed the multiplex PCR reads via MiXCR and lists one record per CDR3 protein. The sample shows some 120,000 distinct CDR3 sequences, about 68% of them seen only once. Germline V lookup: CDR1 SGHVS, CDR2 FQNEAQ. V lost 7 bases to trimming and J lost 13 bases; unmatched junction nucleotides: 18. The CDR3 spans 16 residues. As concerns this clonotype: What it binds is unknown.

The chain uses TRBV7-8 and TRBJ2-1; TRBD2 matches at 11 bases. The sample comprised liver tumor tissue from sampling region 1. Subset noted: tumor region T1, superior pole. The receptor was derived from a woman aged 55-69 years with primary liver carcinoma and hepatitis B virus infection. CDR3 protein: CASNSSGLAVYYEQFF. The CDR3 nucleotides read TGTGCCAGCAACTCATCGGGACTAGCGGTTTACTACGAACAGTTCTTC.